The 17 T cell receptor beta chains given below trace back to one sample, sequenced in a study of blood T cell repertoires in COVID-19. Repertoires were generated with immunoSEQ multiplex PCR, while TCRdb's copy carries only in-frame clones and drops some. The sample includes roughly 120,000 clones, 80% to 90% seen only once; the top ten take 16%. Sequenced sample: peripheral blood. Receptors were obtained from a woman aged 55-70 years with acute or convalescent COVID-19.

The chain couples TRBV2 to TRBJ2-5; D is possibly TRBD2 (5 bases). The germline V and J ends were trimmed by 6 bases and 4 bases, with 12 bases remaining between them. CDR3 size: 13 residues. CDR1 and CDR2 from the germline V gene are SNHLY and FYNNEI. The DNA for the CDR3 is TGTGCCAGCAGCTCCGGGAATCTAGAGACCCAGTACTTC. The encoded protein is CASSSGNLETQYF.

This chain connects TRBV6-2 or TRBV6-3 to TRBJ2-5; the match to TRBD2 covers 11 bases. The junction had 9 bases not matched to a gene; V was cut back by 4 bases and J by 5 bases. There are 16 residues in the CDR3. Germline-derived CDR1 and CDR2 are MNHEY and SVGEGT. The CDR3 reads CASSFNSGGVKETQYF. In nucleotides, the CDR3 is TGTGCCAGCAGTTTCAATAGCGGGGGGGTTAAGGAGACCCAGTACTTC.

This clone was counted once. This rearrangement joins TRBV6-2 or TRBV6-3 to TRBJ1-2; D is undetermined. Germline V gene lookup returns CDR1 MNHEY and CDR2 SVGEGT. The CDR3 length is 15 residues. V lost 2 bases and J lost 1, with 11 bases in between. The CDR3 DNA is TGTGCCAGCAGTTACCCCACGGCAGGTAACTATGGCTACACCTTC. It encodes CASSYPTAGNYGYTF.

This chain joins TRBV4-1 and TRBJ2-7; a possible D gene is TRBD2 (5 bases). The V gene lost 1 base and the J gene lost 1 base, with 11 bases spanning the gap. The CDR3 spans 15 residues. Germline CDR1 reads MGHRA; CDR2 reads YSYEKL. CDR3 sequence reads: CASSQVRTVSYEQYF. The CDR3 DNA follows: TGCGCCAGCAGCCAAGTTCGGACTGTTTCCTACGAGCAGTACTTC.

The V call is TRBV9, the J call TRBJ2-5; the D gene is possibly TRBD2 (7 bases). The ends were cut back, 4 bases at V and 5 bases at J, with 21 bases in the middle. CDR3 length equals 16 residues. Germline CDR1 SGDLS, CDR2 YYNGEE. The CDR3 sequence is CASSSTLGGGRETQYF. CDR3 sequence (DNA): TGTGCCAGCAGCTCCACCTTAGGGGGGGGGCGGGAGACCCAGTACTTC.

The CDR3 region is CASSLLGGDQPQHF. The CDR3 DNA sequence: TGTGCCAGCAGCTTATTAGGGGGTGATCAGCCCCAGCATTTT. The rearrangement joins TRBV7-2 to TRBJ1-5, with D possibly being TRBD1 (6 bases). CDR1 and CDR2 (germline): SGHTA, FQGNSA. Trimming left V 2 bases short and J 5 bases short, with 10 bases between. CDR3 length: 14 amino acids.

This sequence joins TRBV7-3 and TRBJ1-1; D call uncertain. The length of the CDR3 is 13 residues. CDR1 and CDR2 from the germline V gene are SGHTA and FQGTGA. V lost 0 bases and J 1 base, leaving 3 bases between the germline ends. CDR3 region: CASSLTQNTEAFF. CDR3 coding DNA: TGTGCCAGCAGCTTAACTCAGAACACTGAAGCTTTCTTT.

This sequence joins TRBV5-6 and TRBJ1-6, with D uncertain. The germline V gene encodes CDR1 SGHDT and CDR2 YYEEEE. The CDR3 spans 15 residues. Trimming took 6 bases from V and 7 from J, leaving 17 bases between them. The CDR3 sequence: CASMVLRAGNSPLHF. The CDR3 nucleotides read TGTGCCAGCATGGTTTTGAGGGCGGGGAATTCACCCCTCCACTTT.

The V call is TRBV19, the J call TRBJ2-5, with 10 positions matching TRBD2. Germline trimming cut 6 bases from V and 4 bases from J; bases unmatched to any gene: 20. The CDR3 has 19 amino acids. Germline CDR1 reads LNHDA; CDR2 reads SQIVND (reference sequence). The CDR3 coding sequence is TGTGCCAGTAGAAAAACCCCCCCCGGGACTAGCGAGGAGACAGAGACCCAGTACTTC. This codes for CASRKTPPGTSEETETQYF. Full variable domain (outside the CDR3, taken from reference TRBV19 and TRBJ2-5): DGGITQSPKYLFRKEGQNVTLSCEQNLNHDAMYWYRQDPGQGLRLIYYSQIVNDFQKGDIAEGYSVSREKKESFPLTVTSAQKNPTAFYLCASRKTPPGTSEETETQYFGPGTRLLVL.

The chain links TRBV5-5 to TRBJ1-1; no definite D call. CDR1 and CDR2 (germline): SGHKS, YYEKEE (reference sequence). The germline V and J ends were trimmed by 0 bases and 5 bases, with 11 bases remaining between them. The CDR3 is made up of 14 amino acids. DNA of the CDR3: TGTGCCAGCAGCTTGGCAGGCATCCGGACTGAAGCTTTCTTT. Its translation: CASSLAGIRTEAFF.

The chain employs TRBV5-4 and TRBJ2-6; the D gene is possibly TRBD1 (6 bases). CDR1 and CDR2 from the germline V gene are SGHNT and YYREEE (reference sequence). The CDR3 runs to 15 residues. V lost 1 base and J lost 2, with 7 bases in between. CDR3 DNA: TGTGCCAGCAGCTTGCAGGGGACTGGGGCCAACGTCCTGACTTTC. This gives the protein CASSLQGTGANVLTF. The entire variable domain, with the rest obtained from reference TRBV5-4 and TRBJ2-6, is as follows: ETGVTQSPTHLIKTRGQQVTLRCSSQSGHNTVSWYQQALGQGPQFIFQYYREEENGRGNFPPRFSGLQFPNYSSELNVNALELDDSALYLCASSLQGTGANVLTFGAGSRLTVL.

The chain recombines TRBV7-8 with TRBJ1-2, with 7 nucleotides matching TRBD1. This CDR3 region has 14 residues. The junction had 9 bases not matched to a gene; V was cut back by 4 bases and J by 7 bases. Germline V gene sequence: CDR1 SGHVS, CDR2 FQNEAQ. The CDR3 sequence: CASSSSRAGGGYTF. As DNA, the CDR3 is TGTGCCAGCAGCTCCTCGCGAGCAGGGGGTGGCTACACCTTC.

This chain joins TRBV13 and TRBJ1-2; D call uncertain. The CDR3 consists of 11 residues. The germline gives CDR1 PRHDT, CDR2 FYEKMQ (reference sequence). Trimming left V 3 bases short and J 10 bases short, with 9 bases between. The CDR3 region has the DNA TGTGCCAGCAGCTTGGAGGAGGACTACACCTTC. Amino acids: CASSLEEDYTF.

The CDR3 DNA sequence: TGTGCCAGACCCGACAGGGACACCTATAATTCACCCCTCCACTTT. This gives the protein CARPDRDTYNSPLHF. This sequence joins TRBV19 and TRBJ1-6; 7 bases are a match to TRBD1. The CDR3 runs 15 residues. Germline assignment: CDR1 LNHDA and CDR2 SQIVND (reference sequence). Losses at the gene ends were 9 bases for V and 2 bases for J; bases not matched to a gene: 7.

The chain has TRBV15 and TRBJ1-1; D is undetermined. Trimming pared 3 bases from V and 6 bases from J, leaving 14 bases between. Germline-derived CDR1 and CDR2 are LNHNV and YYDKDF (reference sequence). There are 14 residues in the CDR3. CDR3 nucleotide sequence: TGTGCCACCAGCAGGAGGGCCGTTCGGGCTGAAGCTTTCTTT. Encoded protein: CATSRRAVRAEAFF. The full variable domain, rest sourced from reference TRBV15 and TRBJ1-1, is DAMVIQNPRYQVTQFGKPVTLSCSQTLNHNVMYWYQQKSSQAPKLLFHYYDKDFNNEADTPDNFQSRRPNTSFCFLDIRSPGLGDTAMYLCATSRRAVRAEAFFGQGTRLTVV.

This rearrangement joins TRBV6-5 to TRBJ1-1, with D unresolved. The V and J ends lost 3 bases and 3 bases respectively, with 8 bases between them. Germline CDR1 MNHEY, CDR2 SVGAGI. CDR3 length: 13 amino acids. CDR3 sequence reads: CASSYFGDTEAFF. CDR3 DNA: TGTGCCAGCAGTTATTTCGGAGACACTGAAGCTTTCTTT.

CDR3 nucleotides: TGTGCCATCAGTGAGGGGCAGGGAACCTATGGCTACACCTTC. Residues: CAISEGQGTYGYTF. V gene TRBV10-3 combines with J gene TRBJ1-2; D perhaps matches TRBD1 (5 bases). With 2 bases removed from V and 4 bases from J, the gap between germline ends came to 11 bases. Germline V gives CDR1 ENHRY, CDR2 SYGVKD. The CDR3 length is 14 residues.